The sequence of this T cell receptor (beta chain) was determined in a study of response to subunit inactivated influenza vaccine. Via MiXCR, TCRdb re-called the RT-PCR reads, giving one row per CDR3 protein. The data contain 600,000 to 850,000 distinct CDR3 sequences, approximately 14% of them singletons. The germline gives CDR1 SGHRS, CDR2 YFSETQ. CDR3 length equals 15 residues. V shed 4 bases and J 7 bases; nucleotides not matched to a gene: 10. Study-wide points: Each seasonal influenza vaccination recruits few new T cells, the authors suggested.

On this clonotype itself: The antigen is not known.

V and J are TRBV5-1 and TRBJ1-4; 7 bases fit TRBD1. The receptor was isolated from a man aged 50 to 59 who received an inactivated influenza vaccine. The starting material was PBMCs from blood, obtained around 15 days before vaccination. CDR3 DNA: TGCGCCAGCAGCCCGTACAGGGGATCCAGTGAAAAACTGTTTTTT. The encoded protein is CASSPYRGSSEKLFF.